This T cell receptor (beta chain) was sequenced for a study of control samples from healthy donors and cancer patients. This clone showed up just once. Some clones are missing from TCRdb's copy, which holds only in-frame ones; the method was immunoSEQ multiplex PCR. The sample shows approximately 160,000 clones, 93% of them seen only once. V was clipped by 2 bases and J by 4 bases, with 8 bases between them. Germline V gene data show CDR1 as MNHEY and CDR2 as SVGEGT. The CDR3 length is 13 residues. The sequenced sample was blood. This TCR was sampled from a woman in her sixties in good health. The rearrangement uses TRBV6-2 or TRBV6-3 and TRBJ1-2; D not resolved. As DNA, the CDR3 is TGTGCCAGCAGTTACAGTGTAAGCTATGGCTACACCTTC. As protein: CASSYSVSYGYTF.